This T cell receptor beta chain was documented in a study of OX40 agonist ivuxolimab in advanced cancers. Overall study findings and caveats: What antigens the expanded peripheral T cells recognized was never established. In CD8+ T cells, expanded clones were on average more numerous than in CD4+. Among some nonresponders, normalized T-cell clonal expansion was also low.

In germline, CDR1 is SGHRS, CDR2 YFSETQ. The ends lost 0 bases at V and 6 bases at J; junction bases unmatched: 9. The CDR3 is made up of 16 amino acids. About this clone itself: Its antigen remains unknown.

Baseline was the first blood sampling point, followed by cycle 4 day 1 and cycle 7 day 1. Clones were sequenced by immunoSEQ multiplex PCR, and TCRdb holds only the in-frame ones, with some missing. The repertoire holds tens of thousands of clones, with about 88% as singletons. Sample: CD4+ or CD8+ T cells sorted from blood, taken in a trial of the OX40 agonist ivuxolimab. This TCR came from an adult with an advanced solid tumor such as melanoma, head and neck, liver or kidney cancer. This chain connects TRBV5-1 to TRBJ2-7; 10 bases align to TRBD2. CDR3 coding DNA: TGCGCCAGCAGCTTGGTGGGGGCTAGCGGGAGTTCCGAGCAGTACTTC. Encoded protein: CASSLVGASGSSEQYF.